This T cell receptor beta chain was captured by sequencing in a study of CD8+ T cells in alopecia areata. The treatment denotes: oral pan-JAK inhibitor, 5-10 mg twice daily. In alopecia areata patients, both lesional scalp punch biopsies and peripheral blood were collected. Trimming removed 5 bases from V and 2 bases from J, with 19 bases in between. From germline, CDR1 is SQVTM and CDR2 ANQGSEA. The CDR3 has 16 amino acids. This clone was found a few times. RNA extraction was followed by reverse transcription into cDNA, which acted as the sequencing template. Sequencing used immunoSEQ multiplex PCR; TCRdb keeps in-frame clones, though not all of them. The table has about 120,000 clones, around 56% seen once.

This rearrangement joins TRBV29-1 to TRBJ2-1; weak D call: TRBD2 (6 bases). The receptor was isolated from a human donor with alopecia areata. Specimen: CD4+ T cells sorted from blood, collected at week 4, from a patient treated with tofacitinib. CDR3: CSVTRLEKAPYNEQFF. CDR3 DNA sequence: TGCAGCGTTACCCGACTAGAGAAGGCCCCCTACAATGAGCAGTTCTTC.